The 18 T cell receptor beta chains presented below share a single source sample, sequenced in a study of blood T cells in healthy people across ages. A sample-barcoded 5' primer and a J-beta primer mix were used in a second PCR of roughly 7 to 11 cycles. TCRdb independently ran MiXCR on the 5' RACE reads; one entry per CDR3 protein. This table holds 700,000 to 800,000 distinct CDR3 sequences, roughly 44% found once. The sequenced sample was blood. The receptor source for this set is a woman in her sixties in good health.

This clonotype showed up just a few times. This chain connects TRBV7-2 to TRBJ1-1; TRBD1 might be the D (5 bases). The CDR3 runs to 16 residues. Germline CDR1 reads SGHTA; CDR2 reads FQGNSA. V lost 2 bases and J 1 base, leaving 14 bases between the germline ends. CDR3 nucleotide sequence: TGTGCCAGCAGCTTACGGGGAGGGGCAGGGAACACTGAAGCTTTCTTT. It translates to CASSLRGGAGNTEAFF.

The chain couples TRBV11-2 to TRBJ2-5; D not resolved. The end of the DNA fits TRBJ2-7 better, so the J call may be wrong. This CDR3 contains 14 residues. Germline loops: CDR1 SGHAT, CDR2 FQNNGV. The CDR3 reads CASSFLRLSYEQYF. For the CDR3, the DNA is TGTGCCAGCAGCTTCTTGAGGCTCTCCTACGAGCAGTACTTC.

The chain recombines TRBV6-6 with TRBJ1-1; TRBD1 is a possible D gene (6 bases). Germline values: CDR1 MNHNY, CDR2 SVGAGI (reference sequence). V gave up 8 bases and J gave up 8 bases, with 21 bases separating them. There are 14 residues in the CDR3. The CDR3 nucleotides are TGTGCCAGCCGGAGAAGGGGGGAGACTGACGAAGCTTTCTTT. Encoded protein: CASRRRGETDEAFF.

The sample holds many counts of this clonotype. The rearrangement uses TRBV6-5 and TRBJ2-1; a possible D gene is TRBD2 (6 bases). Trimming removed 2 bases at V and 8 bases at J, with 16 bases between. CDR3 length: 15 residues. Per the germline V gene, CDR1 is MNHEY and CDR2 is SVGAGI. The CDR3 DNA follows: TGTGCCAGCAGTTACGCGGGACTGTTGGGCGATGAGCAGTTCTTC. Its protein is CASSYAGLLGDEQFF.

This clonotype has a handful of counts. The chain combines TRBV29-1 with TRBJ1-1, with D perhaps matching TRBD1 (6 bases). Germline V CDR1 and CDR2: SQVTM, ANQGSEA. The V end was cut by 2 bases, the J end by 7 bases, with 17 bases between. The CDR3 length is 14 residues. This CDR3 is CSVERVGGTGEAFF. The DNA of the CDR3 is TGCAGCGTTGAAAGGGTAGGGGGGACTGGTGAAGCTTTCTTT. Using reference TRBV29-1 and TRBJ1-1 for the parts outside the CDR3, the full variable domain is SAVISQKPSRDICQRGTSLTIQCQVDSQVTMMFWYRQQPGQSLTLIATANQGSEATYESGFVIDKFPISRPNLTFSTLTVSNMSPEDSSIYLCSVERVGGTGEAFFGQGTRLTVV.

The chain uses TRBV12-3 or TRBV12-4 and TRBJ1-5, with D maybe TRBD1 (5 bases). CDR3 length: 13 amino acids. V lost 0 bases, J lost 7 bases, and 7 bases lay in between. CDR3 sequence reads: CASSLAQDQPQHF. The CDR3 region has the DNA TGTGCCAGCAGTTTAGCACAGGACCAGCCCCAGCATTTT.

On this clonotype itself: Germline and junction disagree at one end, which may indicate a read error. The chain joins TRBV7-2 to TRBJ2-1; tentatively, D is TRBD1 or TRBD2 (5 bases each). This CDR3 is 15 amino acids long. Germline V gene lookup returns CDR1 SGHTA and CDR2 FQGNSA. CDR3 sequence (DNA): TGTGCCAGCAGCTTATTGTGGGGGACCTACAATGAGCAGTTATTC. This codes for CASSLLWGTYNEQLF.

Note on this clonotype: It may be a read error: a sequence one base away is much more abundant. V is TRBV5-1 and J is TRBJ2-3; 7 positions match TRBD2. Germline assignment: CDR1 SGHRS and CDR2 YFSETQ. The CDR3 sequence is 14 residues long. The CDR3 bases are TGCGCCAGCAGCCCTAGCGGAGGCACAGATGCGCAGTATTTT. Its protein is CASSPSGGTDAQYF.

This clonotype has only a few counts. The chain carries TRBV29-1 and TRBJ2-3; no reliable D call. The CDR3 has 12 residues. Germline CDR1 reads SQVTM; CDR2 reads ANQGSEA. Between the trimmed V and J ends, which lost 1 base and 5 bases, there was a span of 7 bases. CDR3 in amino acids: CSVEASGDTQYF. The CDR3, as DNA: TGCAGCGTTGAAGCATCAGGAGATACGCAGTATTTT.

This clonotype has more than one count but fewer than ten. This sequence joins TRBV6-5 and TRBJ2-7, with TRBD2 as a possible D gene (6 bases). Germline loops: CDR1 MNHEY, CDR2 SVGAGI. The CDR3 sequence is 15 residues long. V lost 0 bases to trimming and J lost 5 bases, with 14 bases between them. In nucleotides, the CDR3 is TGTGCCAGCAGTTACTCGAGGCAGGGAGGCCACGAGCAGTACTTC. It encodes CASSYSRQGGHEQYF.

V usage is TRBV12-3 or TRBV12-4 and J usage is TRBJ1-2; D remains ambiguous. The ends were cut back, 6 bases at V and 7 bases at J, with 21 bases in the middle. The length of the CDR3 is 15 residues. The CDR3 sequence: CASRQWQDLGSGYTF. The DNA of the CDR3 is TGTGCCAGCAGGCAGTGGCAGGACCTGGGGAGTGGCTACACCTTC.

J is TRBJ2-1 and V is TRBV29-1; 8 bases match TRBD2. Germline V CDR1 and CDR2: SQVTM, ANQGSEA. The CDR3 consists of 14 residues. After removal of 1 base from V and 6 bases from J, the junction contained 5 bases not matched to a gene. The CDR3 region has the DNA TGCAGCGTTGAAGTTCGGACTAGCAGCAATGAGCAGTTCTTC. It specifies CSVEVRTSSNEQFF.

This clonotype was recorded at least ten times. V usage is TRBV6-2 or TRBV6-3 and J usage is TRBJ2-5; TRBD1 might be the D (5 bases). Between the trimmed V and J ends, which lost 6 bases and 4 bases, there was a span of 9 bases. The CDR3 extends over 12 amino acids. Germline values: CDR1 MNHEY, CDR2 SVGEGT. In nucleotides, the CDR3 is TGTGCCAGCAGCCCAGGGTCAGAGACCCAGTACTTC. It encodes CASSPGSETQYF.

This clonotype showed up many times. The chain joins TRBV12-3 or TRBV12-4 to TRBJ2-7, with 7 bases aligning to TRBD1. After removal of 6 bases from V and 3 bases from J, the junction contained 8 bases not matched to a gene. This CDR3 has 14 residues. This CDR3 is CASSPDRAYYEQYF. In DNA, the CDR3 is TGTGCCAGCAGCCCCGACAGGGCCTACTACGAGCAGTACTTC.

This clonotype was seen only a few times. This chain joins TRBV29-1 and TRBJ1-5, with 9 nucleotides matching TRBD1. The germline V gene has CDR1 SQVTM and CDR2 ANQGSEA. The CDR3 spans 13 residues. V gave up 8 bases and J gave up 3 bases; unmatched junction bases: 5. CDR3 nucleotides: TGCAGCTGTGGACAGGGGATCAATCAGCCCCAGCATTTT. Amino acids: CSCGQGINQPQHF.

V gene TRBV3-1 combines with J gene TRBJ2-3; D gene unclear. V was pared by 0 bases and J by 4 bases, with 11 bases between. The CDR3 has 15 residues. Germline V gene data show CDR1 as LGHDT and CDR2 as YNNKEL (reference sequence). CDR3 nucleotide sequence: TGTGCCAGCAGCCAAGAGTCCTACTTGTCAGATACGCAGTATTTT. Amino acids: CASSQESYLSDTQYF.

This clonotype has at least ten counts. V usage is TRBV4-2 and J usage is TRBJ2-5, with TRBD1 matching 10 bases. CDR3 size: 15 residues. Germline CDR1 LGHNA, CDR2 YNFKEQ. V shed 3 bases and J 5 bases; nucleotides not matched to a gene: 6. CDR3 sequence (DNA): TGTGCCAGCAGCCAGGGAGGACAGGGGGTTGAGACCCAGTACTTC. It codes for CASSQGGQGVETQYF.

As to this clonotype: This could be a read error, since a much larger clone is one nucleotide away. This chain connects TRBV12-3 or TRBV12-4 to TRBJ2-1, with TRBD2 identical over 9 bases. CDR3 length: 15 amino acids. Unmatched junction bases numbered 7, after V lost 3 bases and J lost 7 bases. The CDR3 is CASSLRRAGGNEQFF. The CDR3 region has the DNA TGTGCCAGCAGTTTGCGGCGAGCGGGGGGTAATGAGCAGTTCTTC.